These 22 T cell receptor beta chains share one sample of origin, sequenced in a study of OX40 agonist ivuxolimab in advanced cancers. Receptors were amplified or captured by the immunoSEQ multiplex PCR assay. As stored in TCRdb, this immuneACCESS dataset retains in-frame rearrangements with V and J assigned. A fraction of the clones does not appear; measured against another copy, unresolved V genes explain less than half of the discrepancy, and the remainder lacks a known reason. For this sample the table gives tens of thousands of clones, of which around four fifths were detected only once. Approximately 10% of the sample lies in the top ten. Source: CD4+ or CD8+ T cells sorted from blood, taken in a trial of the OX40 agonist ivuxolimab. The receptors derive from an adult with an advanced solid tumor such as melanoma, head and neck, liver or kidney cancer.

The gene calls are TRBV11-2 and TRBJ1-1; 10 nucleotides line up with TRBD1. The length of the CDR3 is 16 residues. Germline V lookup: CDR1 SGHAT, CDR2 FQNNGV. The J segment lost 5 bases and the V segment lost 3 bases, leaving 9 bases of the junction unmatched. Written as DNA, the CDR3 is TGTGCCAGCAGCTTTAGTGGTGGACAGGGGGGTACTGAAGCTTTCTTT. It translates to CASSFSGGQGGTEAFF.

The chain carries TRBV18 and TRBJ2-1; the match to TRBD1 covers 7 bases. This CDR3 is built from 14 residues. V shed 3 bases and J 3 bases; nucleotides not matched to a gene: 2. Germline assignment: CDR1 KGHSH and CDR2 LQKENI. CDR3 coding DNA: TGTGCCAGCTCACCCCAGGGGGACTACAATGAGCAGTTCTTC. Translating gives CASSPQGDYNEQFF.

V and J are TRBV13 and TRBJ2-5; TRBD2 aligns across 13 bases. Trimming took 5 bases from V and 10 from J; bases not matched to a gene: 10. The CDR3 contains 15 residues. The germline V gene has CDR1 PRHDT and CDR2 FYEKMQ (reference sequence). CDR3 nucleotides: TGTGCCAGCAGCACCCGACTAGCGGGGGGACGGAACCAGTACTTC. Translated, it gives CASSTRLAGGRNQYF.

This clone was seen only a few times. This sequence joins TRBV4-2 and TRBJ1-1; D not certain. Germline CDR1 and CDR2: LGHNA and YNFKEQ. This CDR3 region has 14 residues. Trimming removed 6 bases from V and 7 bases from J, with 18 bases in between. The CDR3 region has the DNA TGTGCCAGCAGGAAAAATAGGGAAGGGCTTGAAGCTTTCTTT. Protein: CASRKNREGLEAFF.

The rearrangement joins TRBV19 to TRBJ1-5; D may be TRBD1 (6 bases). V was cut by 7 bases and J by 1 base, with 17 bases left in between. Germline loops: CDR1 LNHDA, CDR2 SQIVND (reference sequence). The CDR3 is made up of 16 amino acids. The CDR3 is CASTPRTDASNQPQHF. The CDR3 bases are TGTGCCAGTACCCCAAGGACAGATGCAAGCAATCAGCCCCAGCATTTT.

This clone was found once. This chain links TRBV5-1 with TRBJ2-3; TRBD2 matches at 11 bases. CDR1 is SGHRS and CDR2 is YFSETQ in the germline V gene. V was clipped by 0 bases and J by 1 base; unmatched bases: 10. This CDR3 contains 19 residues. The CDR3 region is CASSLAGSGRASGTDTQYF. CDR3 sequence (DNA): TGCGCCAGCAGCTTGGCCGGTAGCGGGAGGGCCTCGGGCACAGATACGCAGTATTTT.

This clone was seen a single time. This sequence joins TRBV11-2 and TRBJ1-1, with D tentatively TRBD1 (5 bases). Germline CDR1 reads SGHAT; CDR2 reads FQNNGV. Trimming left V 3 bases short and J 4 bases short, with 9 bases between. The CDR3 runs 13 residues. CDR3 nucleotide sequence: TGTGCCAGCAGCTTTACTGGGACCACTGAAGCTTTCTTT. It translates to CASSFTGTTEAFF.

This clone was picked up a small number of times. This rearrangement joins TRBV18 to TRBJ1-1; no clear D. The V gene's germline CDR1 is KGHSH and CDR2 LQKENI. This CDR3 comprises 17 residues. With 1 base removed from V and 0 bases from J, the gap between germline ends came to 15 bases. CDR3 bases: TGTGCCAGCTCACCACAGATGCGGCAGAGGCTGAACACTGAAGCTTTCTTT. Translating it yields CASSPQMRQRLNTEAFF. Full variable domain (rest looked up from reference TRBV18 and TRBJ1-1): NAGVMQNPRHLVRRRGQEARLRCSPMKGHSHVYWYRQLPEEGLKFMVYLQKENIIDESGMPKERFSAEFPKEGPSILRIQQVVRGDSAAYFCASSPQMRQRLNTEAFFGQGTRLTVV.

The rearrangement links TRBV5-4 to TRBJ2-1; D might be TRBD2 (7 bases). The CDR3 is 15 residues long. Trimming took 6 bases from V and 6 from J, leaving 19 bases between them. Germline V CDR1 and CDR2: SGHNT, YYREEE (reference sequence). The CDR3 coding sequence is TGTGCCAGCACCGAGGGGGGGCGGGGGCCCAATGAGCAGTTCTTC. It encodes CASTEGGRGPNEQFF.

CDR3 sequence: CASSTMTGVSTDTQYF. CDR3 DNA sequence: TGTGCCAGCAGCACCATGACAGGGGTTAGCACAGATACGCAGTATTTT. The chain employs TRBV7-2 and TRBJ2-3, with 8 bases matching TRBD1. The germline gives CDR1 SGHTA, CDR2 FQGNSA. This CDR3 region has 16 residues. Trimming took 5 bases from V and 0 from J; bases not matched to a gene: 7. Full variable domain (remainder filled in from reference TRBV7-2 and TRBJ2-3): GAGVSQSPSNKVTEKGKDVELRCDPISGHTALYWYRQSLGQGLEFLIYFQGNSAPDKSGLPSDRFSAERTGGSVSTLTIQRTQQEDSAVYLCASSTMTGVSTDTQYFGPGTRLTVL.

V and J are TRBV2 and TRBJ2-5, with TRBD2 as a possible D gene (6 bases). CDR3 length: 14 amino acids. V was shortened by 3 bases and J by 3 bases, with 11 bases between the two germline ends. CDR1 and CDR2 from the germline V gene are SNHLY and FYNNEI. CDR3 region: CASSDLGRKETQYF. In DNA, the CDR3 is TGTGCCAGCAGTGACCTCGGGAGAAAAGAGACCCAGTACTTC.

The rearrangement uses TRBV5-5 and TRBJ1-3; weak D call: TRBD1 (5 bases). The V end lost 4 bases, the J end lost 0 bases, and 11 bases lay between the germline ends. This CDR3 contains 15 residues. CDR1 is SGHKS and CDR2 is YYEKEE in the germline V gene (reference sequence). CDR3 protein: CASSLLGTSGNTIYF. CDR3 nucleotide sequence: TGTGCCAGCAGCCTCCTCGGGACCTCTGGAAACACCATATATTTT. Based on the CDR3 plus reference TRBV5-5 and TRBJ1-3, the full variable domain is DAGVTQSPTHLIKTRGQQVTLRCSPISGHKSVSWYQQVLGQGPQFIFQYYEKEERGRGNFPDRFSARQFPNYSSELNVNALLLGDSALYLCASSLLGTSGNTIYFGEGSWLTVV.

As for this clone: In the same sample, other DNA sequences code for this CDR3. V and J are TRBV5-4 and TRBJ2-5; TRBD2 is a possible D gene (5 bases). Between the trimmed V and J ends, which lost 0 bases and 5 bases, there was a span of 14 bases. The CDR3 length is 15 residues. The germline gives CDR1 SGHNT, CDR2 YYREEE (reference sequence). The CDR3 nucleotides read TGTGCCAGCAGCTTGGCGGGAACTCACGGGGAGACCCAGTACTTC. This sequence encodes CASSLAGTHGETQYF.

The chain has TRBV27 and TRBJ2-7; D is unclear. Trimming removed 1 base from V and 1 base from J, with 8 bases in between. Germline V gene data show CDR1 as MNHEY and CDR2 as SMNVEV (reference sequence). The CDR3 totals 14 residues. The CDR3 protein is CASSLFLESYEQYF. In DNA form, the CDR3 reads TGTGCCAGCAGTTTATTCCTGGAGTCCTACGAGCAGTACTTC.

V gene TRBV19 combines with J gene TRBJ1-5; tentatively, D is TRBD1 (5 bases). V was cut by 6 bases and J by 7 bases, with 13 bases left in between. The length of the CDR3 is 13 residues. Germline lookup yields CDR1 LNHDA and CDR2 SQIVND (reference sequence). CDR3 in DNA: TGTGCCAGTAGCGGGGGAGAAAGCCAGCCCCAGCATTTT. Protein product: CASSGGESQPQHF.

The V and J genes are TRBV28 and TRBJ1-5, with D perhaps matching TRBD1 (6 bases). V was clipped by 6 bases and J by 3 bases, with 12 bases between them. The CDR3 is 14 amino acids. Per the germline V gene, CDR1 is MDHEN and CDR2 is SYDVKM. The CDR3 sequence: CASRLTGNNQPQHF. CDR3 nucleotides: TGTGCCAGCAGGCTCACAGGGAACAATCAGCCCCAGCATTTT. Together with reference TRBV28 and TRBJ1-5, the CDR3 gives the full variable domain: DVKVTQSSRYLVKRTGEKVFLECVQDMDHENMFWYRQDPGLGLRLIYFSYDVKMKEKGDIPEGYSVSREKKERFSLILESASTNQTSMYLCASRLTGNNQPQHFGDGTRLSIL.

The genes are TRBV11-2 and TRBJ2-5; 10 bases align to TRBD1. The V gene end was trimmed by 6 bases and the J gene end by 2 bases; junction bases not matched to a gene: 0. CDR3 length: 13 residues. Germline loops: CDR1 SGHAT, CDR2 FQNNGV. CDR3 residues: CASRGQGQETQYF. The CDR3 DNA reads TGTGCCAGCAGGGGACAGGGGCAAGAGACCCAGTACTTC. The whole variable domain, filled in from reference TRBV11-2 and TRBJ2-5, reads EAGVAQSPRYKIIEKRQSVAFWCNPISGHATLYWYQQILGQGPKLLIQFQNNGVVDDSQLPKDRFSAERLKGVDSTLKIQPAKLEDSAVYLCASRGQGQETQYFGPGTRLLVL.

The V gene is TRBV28, the J gene TRBJ2-5; 15 positions agree with TRBD2. Germline CDR1 is MDHEN and CDR2 is SYDVKM. There are 16 residues in the CDR3. V shed 5 bases, J shed 4 bases, and the junction held 5 bases outside the gene matches. CDR3 DNA: TGTGCCAGCAGTCCCTGGACTAGCGGGAGGGGAGAGACCCAGTACTTC. Residues: CASSPWTSGRGETQYF.

This clone has just a few counts. Here the CDR3 DNA reads TGTGCCAGCAGCCCTACAGGGGGCTCTTTCCGTCCCGAGCAGTACGTC. Its protein is CASSPTGGSFRPEQYV. The chain links TRBV6-6 to TRBJ2-7; 9 nucleotides match TRBD1. After removal of 6 bases from V and 6 bases from J, the junction contained 15 bases not matched to a gene. CDR1 and CDR2 (germline): MNHNY, SVGAGI (reference sequence). The CDR3 is made up of 16 amino acids.

V is TRBV5-1 and J is TRBJ1-2; TRBD1 might be the D (5 bases). V shed 3 bases and J shed 2 bases, with 8 bases lying between them. The length of the CDR3 is 13 residues. Germline loops: CDR1 SGHRS, CDR2 YFSETQ. The CDR3 loop is CASSSDKNYGYTF. In nucleotides, the CDR3 is TGCGCCAGCAGCTCGGACAAGAACTATGGCTACACCTTC.

This clone was seen a few times. This chain links TRBV9 with TRBJ2-1; perhaps TRBD1 as D (5 bases). Germline CDR1 reads SGDLS; CDR2 reads YYNGEE. Deletions cut 2 bases from V and 7 bases from J, with 16 bases between. CDR3 size: 15 residues. For the CDR3, the DNA is TGTGCCAGCAGCGTGGACAACCTCCCCGGGAATGAGCAGTTCTTC. Its translation: CASSVDNLPGNEQFF.

About this clone: The same CDR3 is also encoded by other DNA sequences in this sample. The chain employs TRBV7-2 and TRBJ2-5; weak D call: TRBD2 (5 bases). The CDR3 contains 13 residues. From germline, CDR1 is SGHTA and CDR2 FQGNSA. Trimming left V 2 bases short and J 3 bases short, with 7 bases between. The CDR3 loop reads CASSLPGEETQYF. Here the CDR3 DNA reads TGTGCCAGCAGCTTACCCGGGGAAGAGACCCAGTACTTC.